This note documents a single T cell receptor (beta chain) sequence. Its antigen is as yet unknown. The second PCR ran roughly 6 to 11 cycles with a sample-barcoded 5' primer and J-beta primers. TCRdb fed the 5' RACE reads into MiXCR, producing one record per CDR3 protein. This repertoire shows almost 300,000 distinct CDR3 sequences, 25% to 30% found once; its top ten account for approximately 28%. This sample was taken from a study of blood T cells in healthy people across ages. Study-wide points: Across samples, TCR beta diversity tracked strongly with naive T cell percentage. The lack of PBMC sorting stopped any conclusive naive versus antigen-experienced comparison.

V lost 0 bases, J lost 5 bases, and 11 bases lay in between. Germline V gene lookup returns CDR1 DFQATT and CDR2 SNEGSKA (reference sequence). There are 14 residues in the CDR3. This sequence joins TRBV20-1 and TRBJ2-1; no clear D gene. This clonotype was sampled from an older woman in good health. What was sequenced was blood. CDR3 loop: CSARDTHINNEQFF. The CDR3 DNA reads as TGCAGTGCTAGAGATACCCACATAAACAATGAGCAGTTCTTC.